A single sample gave rise to the 26 T cell receptor beta chains below, sequenced in a study of CD8 T cells in Susac syndrome. Random hexamers primed reverse transcription of about 0.5 to 1 ug RNA. TCRdb passed the immunoSEQ multiplex PCR reads through MiXCR, listing each CDR3 protein once. Found here are about 120,000 distinct CDR3 sequences, about nine tenths of them singletons; the top ten hold less than 0.15%. Sequenced material: CD4+ T cells from PBMCs. These receptors all come from a human donor in good health.

This rearrangement joins TRBV20-1 to TRBJ1-2, with D unresolved. Germline values: CDR1 DFQATT, CDR2 SNEGSKA (reference sequence). This CDR3 region has 12 residues. Trimming removed 3 bases at V and 5 bases at J, with 10 bases between. The CDR3 DNA reads as TGCAGTGCTAGCGTTCCGGGATATGGCTACACCTTC. It encodes CSASVPGYGYTF.

The rearrangement links TRBV7-2 to TRBJ2-2; D is perhaps TRBD1 (6 bases). The CDR3 runs to 15 residues. Trimming removed 6 bases from V and 6 bases from J, with 17 bases in between. Germline V gene data show CDR1 as SGHTA and CDR2 as FQGNSA. The CDR3 DNA reads TGTGCCAGCAGGAATAGACAGGTTAACTCCGGGGAGCTGTTTTTT. The encoded protein is CASRNRQVNSGELFF.

The rearrangement uses TRBV9 and TRBJ2-1, with no clear D. CDR1 SGDLS and CDR2 YYNGEE come from the germline V gene. CDR3 length: 13 residues. Trimming shortened V by 3 bases and J by 7 bases, and 11 bases separated the two germline ends. CDR3 bases: TGTGCCAGCAGCGAGTCCTTCGCAAATGAGCAGTTCTTC. It is translated as CASSESFANEQFF.

The chain is built from TRBV5-6 and TRBJ2-2, with 7 bases fitting TRBD2. The junction had 10 bases not matched to a gene; V was cut back by 4 bases and J by 4 bases. The CDR3 totals 16 residues. Germline V gene data show CDR1 as SGHDT and CDR2 as YYEEEE. The CDR3 region is CASSLRLAPATGELFF. CDR3 DNA sequence: TGTGCCAGCAGCCTCAGACTAGCTCCGGCCACCGGGGAGCTGTTTTTT.

This clonotype has a single count. The gene calls are TRBV20-1 and TRBJ1-5; D remains ambiguous. The CDR3 is 13 amino acids. The ends were cut back, 1 base at V and 8 bases at J, with 12 bases in the middle. The germline V gene has CDR1 DFQATT and CDR2 SNEGSKA (reference sequence). The CDR3 DNA reads TGCAGTGCTAGAGGGAAAGGAATCGAGCCCCAGCATTTT. It yields the protein CSARGKGIEPQHF.

V gene TRBV5-1 combines with J gene TRBJ2-5; D assignment may be TRBD1 or TRBD2 (6 bases each). V lost 0 bases to trimming and J lost 5 bases, with 14 bases between them. Germline loops: CDR1 SGHRS, CDR2 YFSETQ. The CDR3 contains 15 residues. The CDR3 sequence is CASSLEGGAFETQYF. CDR3 bases: TGCGCCAGCAGCTTGGAGGGGGGCGCGTTTGAGACCCAGTACTTC.

The rearrangement joins TRBV7-9 to TRBJ2-3, with 9 bases that match TRBD2. From germline, CDR1 is SEHNR and CDR2 FQNEAQ (reference sequence). The CDR3 has 17 amino acids. With V trimmed by 5 bases and J by 0 bases, 9 bases remained unmatched. In DNA, the CDR3 is TGTGCCAGCAGCCGTAGCGGGAGCGTGAGTAGCACAGATACGCAGTATTTT. Its translation: CASSRSGSVSSTDTQYF. Complete variable domain (other parts from reference TRBV7-9 and TRBJ2-3): DTGVSQNPRHKITKRGQNVTFRCDPISEHNRLYWYRQTLGQGPEFLTYFQNEAQLEKSRLLSDRFSAERPKGSFSTLEIQRTEQGDSAMYLCASSRSGSVSSTDTQYFGPGTRLTVL.

This chain joins TRBV29-1 and TRBJ2-1; TRBD1 matches 9 bases. The germline V gene has CDR1 SQVTM and CDR2 ANQGSEA. The CDR3 has 13 amino acids. The CDR3 loop is CTIGTGRSNEQFF. The CDR3 bases are TGCACGATAGGGACAGGGAGGTCTAATGAGCAGTTCTTC.

The chain combines TRBV6-1 with TRBJ2-3; 15 bases map to TRBD2. Trimming removed 6 bases from V and 7 bases from J; junction bases left unmatched: 11. CDR1 and CDR2 from the germline V gene are MNHNS and SASEGT. CDR3 length: 17 amino acids. CDR3 coding DNA: TGTGCCAGCAGCGGGACTAGCGGGGGGTTCCCCCCAAATACGCAGTATTTT. Residues: CASSGTSGGFPPNTQYF.

This clonotype was observed a single time. The V and J genes are TRBV5-4 and TRBJ1-1; 7 positions match TRBD1. Trimming cost V 4 bases and J 7 bases; bases outside gene matches: 7. The germline CDR1 and CDR2 sequences are SGHNT and YYREEE (reference sequence). This CDR3 spans 13 amino acids. DNA for the CDR3: TGTGCCAGCAGCCACTTCACAGGGGTTGAAGCTTTCTTT. As protein: CASSHFTGVEAFF.

This clonotype showed up just once. V usage is TRBV27 and J usage is TRBJ1-2, with D unresolved. Germline loops: CDR1 MNHEY, CDR2 SMNVEV (reference sequence). This CDR3 spans 13 amino acids. V was cut by 4 bases and J by 4 bases, with 10 bases left in between. The CDR3 protein is CASSSEGTYGYTF. The CDR3 nucleotides read TGTGCCAGCAGTTCAGAGGGAACCTATGGCTACACCTTC.

The V gene is TRBV6-2 or TRBV6-3, the J gene TRBJ2-2, with TRBD2 identical over 9 bases. This CDR3 has 19 amino acids. With V trimmed by 2 bases and J by 2 bases, 12 bases remained unmatched. CDR1 and CDR2 from the germline V gene are MNHEY and SVGEGT. The CDR3 region has the DNA TGTGCCAGCAGTTACCCCCCCCTCAGCGGGGGGTTTAACACCGGGGAGCTGTTTTTT. This gives the protein CASSYPPLSGGFNTGELFF.

This chain links TRBV19 with TRBJ2-7; D is uncertain. The length of the CDR3 is 13 residues. Germline V lookup: CDR1 LNHDA, CDR2 SQIVND (reference sequence). Trimming left V 4 bases short and J 2 bases short, with 9 bases between. In DNA, the CDR3 is TGTGCCAGTAGTAGGACGGTGACCTACGAGCAGTACTTC. Protein sequence: CASSRTVTYEQYF.

V gene TRBV25-1 combines with J gene TRBJ1-3; D is perhaps TRBD1 (5 bases). The CDR3 has 21 amino acids. V was pared by 5 bases and J by 2 bases, with 31 bases between. Germline-derived CDR1 and CDR2 are MGHDK and SYGVNS. DNA for the CDR3: TGTGCCAGCAGTCATGCCAACCCAGGTAGCGGTGGGGCCTTTACTGGAAACACCATATATTTT. This codes for CASSHANPGSGGAFTGNTIYF. Filled out from reference TRBV25-1 and TRBJ1-3, the complete variable domain reads EADIYQTPRYLVIGTGKKITLECSQTMGHDKMYWYQQDPGMELHLIHYSYGVNSTEKGDLSSESTVSRIRTEHFPLTLESARPSHTSQYLCASSHANPGSGGAFTGNTIYFGEGSWLTVV.

This rearrangement joins TRBV25-1 to TRBJ1-2, with a weak D call TRBD1 (5 bases). The V end was cut by 4 bases, the J end by 2 bases, with 14 bases between. Germline V gene data show CDR1 as MGHDK and CDR2 as SYGVNS. The CDR3 has 15 amino acids. CDR3 sequence reads: CASSGAGRRNYGYTF. The DNA of the CDR3 is TGTGCCAGCAGTGGGGCGGGACGGAGGAACTATGGCTACACCTTC.

This sequence joins TRBV25-1 and TRBJ2-1; tentative D call: TRBD2 (6 bases). The CDR3 loop spans 14 amino acids. Germline CDR1 and CDR2: MGHDK and SYGVNS. V was pared by 0 bases and J by 14 bases, with 17 bases between. CDR3 in amino acids: CASSEYRGSDAEFF. In nucleotides, the CDR3 is TGTGCCAGCAGTGAATATCGGGGGAGTGATGCGGAGTTCTTC.

The chain carries TRBV15 and TRBJ2-7; D is possibly TRBD1 or TRBD2 (5 bases each). The CDR3 has 14 amino acids. Trimming removed 4 bases from V and 10 bases from J, with 20 bases in between. Germline V CDR1 and CDR2: LNHNV, YYDKDF (reference sequence). The CDR3 is CATSTGTPLADQYF. CDR3 nucleotides: TGTGCCACCAGCACGGGGACCCCTCTAGCCGATCAGTACTTC.

This clonotype was counted a single time. The chain couples TRBV29-1 to TRBJ2-1; unclear D gene. This CDR3 is built from 14 residues. Germline V gene lookup returns CDR1 SQVTM and CDR2 ANQGSEA. Here the CDR3 reads CSSLRTASYNEQFF. The CDR3 DNA sequence: TGCAGTTCGTTGCGTACTGCCTCCTACAATGAGCAGTTCTTC.

The genes are TRBV20-1 and TRBJ2-7; maybe TRBD2 (6 bases). The V and J ends lost 0 bases and 2 bases respectively, with 11 bases between them. Germline loops: CDR1 DFQATT, CDR2 SNEGSKA (reference sequence). CDR3 length equals 14 residues. The CDR3 sequence is CSARDWASAYEQYF. CDR3 nucleotide sequence: TGCAGTGCTAGAGATTGGGCTAGCGCCTACGAGCAGTACTTC.

This clonotype showed up just once. The chain is built from TRBV7-9 and TRBJ2-1, with 11 bases fitting TRBD2. Per germline, CDR1 SEHNR and CDR2 FQNEAQ (reference sequence). V was pared by 3 bases and J by 5 bases, with 3 bases of the junction left unmatched. The CDR3 sequence is 15 residues long. CDR3: CASSLGTSGHNEQFF. In nucleotides, the CDR3 is TGTGCCAGCAGCTTGGGGACTAGCGGCCACAATGAGCAGTTCTTC. Filled out from reference TRBV7-9 and TRBJ2-1, the complete variable domain reads DTGVSQNPRHKITKRGQNVTFRCDPISEHNRLYWYRQTLGQGPEFLTYFQNEAQLEKSRLLSDRFSAERPKGSFSTLEIQRTEQGDSAMYLCASSLGTSGHNEQFFGPGTRLTVL.

In this sample, this clonotype turned up once. The V gene is TRBV19, the J gene TRBJ1-3, with D unresolved. Germline V lookup: CDR1 LNHDA, CDR2 SQIVND (reference sequence). V dropped 8 bases and J dropped 0 bases, with 17 bases sitting between them. The CDR3 has 16 amino acids. The CDR3 DNA reads as TGTGCCAGTTCGCGCAGGCAGATAGTCTCTGGAAACACCATATATTTT. Translation gives CASSRRQIVSGNTIYF. Looking up the rest from reference TRBV19 and TRBJ1-3 gives the full variable domain: DGGITQSPKYLFRKEGQNVTLSCEQNLNHDAMYWYRQDPGQGLRLIYYSQIVNDFQKGDIAEGYSVSREKKESFPLTVTSAQKNPTAFYLCASSRRQIVSGNTIYFGEGSWLTVV.

J is TRBJ2-5 and V is TRBV7-6; possibly TRBD2 for D (6 bases). The CDR3 consists of 14 residues. Trimming cost V 0 bases and J 7 bases, with 12 bases left between them. CDR1 is SGHVS, CDR2 FNYEAQ, per germline. The CDR3 spells CASSLARDLATQYF. CDR3 nucleotide sequence: TGTGCCAGCAGCTTAGCGCGGGATTTGGCGACCCAGTACTTC.

This chain connects TRBV5-1 to TRBJ2-7, with D possibly TRBD1 on 5 matching bases. This CDR3 is 13 amino acids long. Germline V gene data show CDR1 as SGHRS and CDR2 as YFSETQ. With 3 bases removed from V and 0 bases from J, the gap between germline ends came to 7 bases. CDR3 DNA sequence: TGCGCCAGCAGCTCGGACAACTCCTACGAGCAGTACTTC. Encoded protein: CASSSDNSYEQYF.

The CDR3 is CASSLGDRGRRETQYF. For the CDR3, the DNA is TGCGCCAGCAGCTTGGGAGACAGGGGACGTCGGGAGACCCAGTACTTC. The chain couples TRBV5-1 to TRBJ2-5; TRBD1 aligns across 8 bases. V lost 0 bases to trimming and J lost 5 bases; unmatched junction nucleotides: 9. The CDR3 consists of 16 residues. Germline V gene lookup returns CDR1 SGHRS and CDR2 YFSETQ.

V and J are TRBV29-1 and TRBJ2-1, with D unresolved. V shed 4 bases and J shed 8 bases, with 6 bases lying between them. The CDR3 length is 10 residues. The germline CDR1 and CDR2 sequences are SQVTM and ANQGSEA. Written as DNA, the CDR3 is TGCAGCGTTGGCCGGGATGAGCAGTTCTTC. As protein: CSVGRDEQFF.

This chain joins TRBV28 and TRBJ1-2; D unclear. The CDR3 has 14 residues. Trimming shortened V by 5 bases and J by 8 bases, and 18 bases separated the two germline ends. Germline CDR1 reads MDHEN; CDR2 reads SYDVKM. CDR3 bases: TGTGCCAGCAGTCCCCGGGTCGGGAAGAGAGGCTACACCTTC. Translating gives CASSPRVGKRGYTF.